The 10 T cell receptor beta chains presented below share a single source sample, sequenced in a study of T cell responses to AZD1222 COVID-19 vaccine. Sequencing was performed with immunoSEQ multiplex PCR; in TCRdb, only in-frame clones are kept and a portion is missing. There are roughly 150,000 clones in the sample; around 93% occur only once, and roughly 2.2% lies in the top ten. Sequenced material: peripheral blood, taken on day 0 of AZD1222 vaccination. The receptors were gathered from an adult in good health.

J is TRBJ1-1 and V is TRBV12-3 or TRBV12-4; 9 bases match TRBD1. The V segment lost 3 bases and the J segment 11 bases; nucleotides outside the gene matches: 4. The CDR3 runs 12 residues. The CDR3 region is CASSFRTGVAFF. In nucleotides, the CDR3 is TGTGCCAGCAGTTTTAGGACAGGGGTGGCTTTCTTT.

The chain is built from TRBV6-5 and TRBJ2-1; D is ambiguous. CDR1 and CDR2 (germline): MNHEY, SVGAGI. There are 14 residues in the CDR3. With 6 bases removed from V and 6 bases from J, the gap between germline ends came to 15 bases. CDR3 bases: TGTGCCAGCAGCCTAGGTACTACCCCCAATGAGCAGTTCTTC. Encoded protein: CASSLGTTPNEQFF.

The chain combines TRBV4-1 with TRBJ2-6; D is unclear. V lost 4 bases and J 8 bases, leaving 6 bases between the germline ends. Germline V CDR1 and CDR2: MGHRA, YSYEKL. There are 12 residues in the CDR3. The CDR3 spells CASSRPSNVLTF. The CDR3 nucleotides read TGCGCCAGCAGCCGTCCCTCCAACGTCCTGACTTTC.

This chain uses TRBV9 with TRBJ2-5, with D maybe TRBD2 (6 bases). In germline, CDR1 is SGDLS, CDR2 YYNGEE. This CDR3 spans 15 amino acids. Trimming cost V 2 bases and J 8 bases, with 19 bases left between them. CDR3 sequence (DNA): TGTGCCAGCAGCGTCATTAGCGGCCCTTCGAGCACCCAGTACTTC. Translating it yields CASSVISGPSSTQYF. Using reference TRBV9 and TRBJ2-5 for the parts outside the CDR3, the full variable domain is DSGVTQTPKHLITATGQRVTLRCSPRSGDLSVYWYQQSLDQGLQFLIQYYNGEERAKGNILERFSAQQFPDLHSELNLSSLELGDSALYFCASSVISGPSSTQYFGPGTRLLVL.

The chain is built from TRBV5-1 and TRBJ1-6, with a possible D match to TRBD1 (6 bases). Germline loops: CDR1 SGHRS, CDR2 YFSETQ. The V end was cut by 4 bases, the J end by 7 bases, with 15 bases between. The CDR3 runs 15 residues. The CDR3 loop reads CASSLTTGRNSPLHF. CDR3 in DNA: TGCGCCAGCAGCCTTACAACAGGGCGCAATTCACCCCTCCACTTT.

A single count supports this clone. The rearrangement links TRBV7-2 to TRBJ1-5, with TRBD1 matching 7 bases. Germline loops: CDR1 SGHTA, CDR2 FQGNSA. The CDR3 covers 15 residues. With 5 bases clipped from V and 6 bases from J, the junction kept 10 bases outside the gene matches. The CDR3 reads CASSVYRDSSQPQHF. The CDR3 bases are TGTGCCAGCAGCGTATACCGGGACAGTAGTCAGCCCCAGCATTTT.

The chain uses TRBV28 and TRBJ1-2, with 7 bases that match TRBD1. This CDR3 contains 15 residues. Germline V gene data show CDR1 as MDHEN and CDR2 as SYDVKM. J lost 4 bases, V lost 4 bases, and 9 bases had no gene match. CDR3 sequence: CASSWVTRQGYGYTF. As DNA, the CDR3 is TGTGCCAGCAGTTGGGTTACGAGACAGGGCTATGGCTACACCTTC.

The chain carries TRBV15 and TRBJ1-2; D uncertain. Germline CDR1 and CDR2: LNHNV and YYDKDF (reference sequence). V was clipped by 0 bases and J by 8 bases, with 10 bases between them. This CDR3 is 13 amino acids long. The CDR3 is CATSRDVGSGYTF. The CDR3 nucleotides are TGTGCCACCAGCAGAGACGTAGGGTCAGGCTACACCTTC.

In nucleotides, the CDR3 is TGTGCCAGCAGACTTAGGGACCACATTTCCTACGAGCAGTACTTC. Translating gives CASRLRDHISYEQYF. The V gene is TRBV6-5, the J gene TRBJ2-7; D is tentatively TRBD1 or TRBD2 (5 bases each). The V and J ends lost 6 bases and 1 base respectively, with 16 bases between them. The CDR3 is made up of 15 amino acids. Germline CDR1 reads MNHEY; CDR2 reads SVGAGI.

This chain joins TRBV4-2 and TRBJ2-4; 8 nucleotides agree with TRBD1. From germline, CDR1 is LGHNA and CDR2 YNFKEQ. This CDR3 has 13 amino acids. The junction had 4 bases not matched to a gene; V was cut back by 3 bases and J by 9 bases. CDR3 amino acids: CASSHQGAPIQYF. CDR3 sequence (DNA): TGTGCCAGCAGCCATCAGGGGGCTCCCATTCAGTACTTC.